These 3 T cell receptor beta chains originate from one sample sequenced in a study of cytomegalovirus exposure and HLA in healthy donors. Both 60 Vbeta primers and 13 Jbeta primers went into the PCR. Clones were read by immunoSEQ multiplex PCR, and TCRdb kept only the in-frame ones, dropping some. The sample consists of approximately 220,000 clones, about 75% of them appearing once. The sample was PBMCs. The receptors shown here come from a young man in good health and CMV-seronegative.

The V call is TRBV19, the J call TRBJ2-1; 13 nucleotides align to TRBD2. Germline CDR1 and CDR2: LNHDA and SQIVND (reference sequence). V lost 3 bases to trimming and J lost 6 bases; unmatched junction nucleotides: 2. This CDR3 contains 15 residues. The CDR3 is CASSIRLAGGNEQFF. The DNA for the CDR3 is TGTGCCAGTAGTATCCGACTAGCGGGGGGCAATGAGCAGTTCTTC.

The chain couples TRBV9 to TRBJ2-2, with a possible D match to TRBD2 (6 bases). V was cut by 0 bases and J by 1 base, with 13 bases left in between. The CDR3 spans 17 residues. Germline V lookup: CDR1 SGDLS, CDR2 YYNGEE. The CDR3 nucleotides read TGTGCCAGCAGCGTAGAACCCGGGCGGGAGAACACCGGGGAGCTGTTTTTT. It encodes CASSVEPGRENTGELFF.

This clone has more than one count but fewer than ten. The rearrangement uses TRBV5-5 and TRBJ2-7, with D tentatively TRBD2 (5 bases). CDR3 length equals 14 residues. CDR1 is SGHKS and CDR2 is YYEKEE in the germline V gene (reference sequence). V gave up 0 bases and J gave up 7 bases, with 14 bases separating them. The CDR3 region is CASSLGGGNEEQYF. CDR3 in DNA: TGTGCCAGCAGCTTGGGCGGAGGTAATGAAGAGCAGTACTTC.